This T cell receptor (beta chain) is drawn from a study of neurological immune-mediated disorders. This sample's time point: longitudinal time-point 3. Unsorted libraries used 2 million PBMCs kept at -80 degrees C. This clonotype has a count of ten or more. Over 190 million TCR-beta sequences from 15-18 subjects came from every sequencing run. From the 5' RACE reads, TCRdb called clonotypes with MiXCR, one entry per CDR3 protein. In the table there are 85,000 to 110,000 distinct CDR3 sequences, 11% of which are singletons. The CDR3 contains 14 residues. The V gene end was trimmed by 5 bases and the J gene end by 14 bases; junction bases not matched to a gene: 14. The V gene's germline CDR1 is DFQATT and CDR2 SNEGSKA (reference sequence).

This receptor was taken from a female donor with HTLV-1-associated myelopathy (HAM/TSP). The chain joins TRBV20-1 to TRBJ2-3, with TRBD2 matching over 12 bases. Specimen: PBMCs. CDR3 coding DNA: TGCAGTGCTGACATACTAGCGGGGGGCCAACCGCCGTATTTT. It encodes CSADILAGGQPPYF.